This T cell receptor beta chain derives from a study of beta chain features in type 1 diabetes. General study findings and limits: Highly expressing activated T cells could be over-counted with a cDNA template. TCRB CDR3s were moderately but significantly shorter in Type 1 diabetes patients in all four CD4+ subsets. Lower insertion and higher deletion counts appeared at VDJ junctions in type 1 diabetes patients.

Sorting with CD45RO/CCR7/CD25/CD127/CD95/CD27 yielded naive, central memory, regulatory and stem-like memory CD4+ cells. With respect to this clone: As yet, its antigen is unknown.

The CDR3 is 11 amino acids. Germline V gene sequence: CDR1 SGHTS, CDR2 YDEGEE. V was clipped by 0 bases and J by 5 bases, with 2 bases between them. Since all of the isolated RNA was reverse transcribed, expressed TCRB transcripts were what got sequenced. Assay used: immunoSEQ multiplex PCR; TCRdb lists only in-frame clones, some missing. The sample carries about 700,000 clones, roughly an eighth recorded once. The chain combines TRBV5-8 with TRBJ1-1; D unclear. This receptor was taken from a man aged 18-30 years with type 1 diabetes. The sequencing input was naive CD4+ T cells from blood. CDR3 sequence (DNA): TGTGCCAGCAGCTTGGCTACTGAAGCTTTCTTT. Its translation: CASSLATEAFF. The variable domain in full, with the rest retrieved from reference TRBV5-8 and TRBJ1-1, is EAGVTQSPTHLIKTRGQQATLRCSPISGHTSVYWYQQALGLGLQFLLWYDEGEERNRGNFPPRFSGRQFPNYSSELNVNALELEDSALYLCASSLATEAFFGQGTRLTVV.